This T cell receptor beta chain was sequenced during a study of low-dose radiotherapy and immunotherapy resistance in tumors. Specified time point: after trial treatment. The sample's treatment: LDRT plus nivolumab, ipilimumab, low-dose cyclophosphamide and aspirin (RACIN trial). For amplifying TCRs, the PCR ran for 20 to 25 cycles with Phusion, which was used together with a constant-region primer and the adapter on the V primers. TCRdb processed the reads anew with MiXCR; each CDR3 protein has one entry. The sample carries around 57,000 distinct CDR3 sequences, roughly 33% recorded once. The CDR3 length is 14 residues. V shed 5 bases and J 6 bases; nucleotides not matched to a gene: 6. Germline values: CDR1 MNHNS, CDR2 SASEGT.

The sample here was PBMCs, taken after low-dose radiotherapy plus immunotherapy. This chain connects TRBV6-1 to TRBJ2-7, with TRBD1 identical over 11 bases. This clonotype originated in a male donor with rectosigmoid adenocarcinoma. The chain's CDR3 is CASSPWDRGSEQYF. The CDR3 DNA reads TGTGCCAGCAGTCCCTGGGACAGGGGGTCCGAGCAGTACTTC.